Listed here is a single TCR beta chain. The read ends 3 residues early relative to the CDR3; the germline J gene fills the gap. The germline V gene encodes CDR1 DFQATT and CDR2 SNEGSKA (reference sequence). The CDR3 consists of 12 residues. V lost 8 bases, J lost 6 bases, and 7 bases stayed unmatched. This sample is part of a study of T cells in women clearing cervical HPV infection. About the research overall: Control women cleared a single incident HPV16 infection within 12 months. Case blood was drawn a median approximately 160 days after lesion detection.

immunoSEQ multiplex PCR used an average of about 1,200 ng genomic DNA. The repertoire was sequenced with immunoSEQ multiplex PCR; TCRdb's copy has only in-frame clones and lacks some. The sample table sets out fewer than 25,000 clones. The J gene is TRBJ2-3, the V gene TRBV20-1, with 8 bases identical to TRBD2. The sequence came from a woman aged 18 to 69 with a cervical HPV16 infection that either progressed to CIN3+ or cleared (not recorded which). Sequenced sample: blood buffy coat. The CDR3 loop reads CSTGLGRDTQYF. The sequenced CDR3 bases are TGCAGTACGGGACTAGGTAGGGATACG.